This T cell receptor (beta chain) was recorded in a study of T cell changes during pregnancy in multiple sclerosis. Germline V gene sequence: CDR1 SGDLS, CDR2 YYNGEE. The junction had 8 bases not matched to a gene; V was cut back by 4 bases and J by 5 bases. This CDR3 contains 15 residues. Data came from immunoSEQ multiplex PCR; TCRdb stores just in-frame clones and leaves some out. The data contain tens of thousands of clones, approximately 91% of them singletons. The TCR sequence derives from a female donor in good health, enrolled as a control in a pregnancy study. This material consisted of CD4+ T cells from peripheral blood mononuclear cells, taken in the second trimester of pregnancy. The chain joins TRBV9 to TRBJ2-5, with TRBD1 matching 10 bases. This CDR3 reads CASSRGDRGTETQYF. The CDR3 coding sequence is TGTGCCAGCAGCCGAGGGGACAGGGGTACGGAGACCCAGTACTTC. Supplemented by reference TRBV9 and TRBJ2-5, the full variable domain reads DSGVTQTPKHLITATGQRVTLRCSPRSGDLSVYWYQQSLDQGLQFLIQYYNGEERAKGNILERFSAQQFPDLHSELNLSSLELGDSALYFCASSRGDRGTETQYFGPGTRLLVL.